This T cell receptor beta chain was recovered during a study of T cell repertoires in cytomegalovirus infection. Background on the study: Public TCR beta signatures were indicative of both CMV infection and a matching HLA type.

The CDR3 is made up of 16 amino acids. From germline, CDR1 is SGHTA and CDR2 FQGNSA. Trimming removed 1 base from V and 5 bases from J; junction bases left unmatched: 5. Ten or more counts support this clonotype. Its specificity is unknown. TCRdb re-called the reads through MiXCR, storing one row per CDR3 protein. The sample contains 200,000 to 250,000 distinct CDR3 sequences, roughly an eighth of which appear only once. Study-wide results and limits: The ex vivo response showed dominance by HLA-C-restricted CMV-specific TCR beta clonotypes. Individuals carrying CMV plus the relevant HLA were identified by cumulative frequency of public TCR beta families.

The sequenced material came from PBMCs. The TCR comes from a human donor in good health (CMV status not recorded). Some clones in this sample may be carry-over from other donors' samples. The chain links TRBV7-2 to TRBJ1-4; TRBD1 aligns across 9 bases. In DNA, the CDR3 is TGTGCCAGCAGCTTAGAAAGTGGACAGGGGAATGAAAAACTGTTTTTT. As protein: CASSLESGQGNEKLFF.